These T cell receptor beta chains were read from a single sample in a study of blood T cell repertoires in COVID-19. Sequenced by immunoSEQ multiplex PCR; TCRdb stores in-frame clones only, minus some. This table has over 350,000 clones, 87% appearing once. Sequencing was performed on PBMCs or T cells enriched from blood (not recorded which). These receptors were obtained from a woman aged 18-35 years with acute COVID-19. Each CDR3 is given with its conserved first and last residue. A D gene is named only where the DNA matches it firmly. A row's size may be missing; if present it is once, few, many or a size class.

v_gene	d_gene	j_gene	abundance	CDR3aa	CDR3nt
TRBV27	TRBD2	TRBJ2-1	NA	CASSTMTTSGLYNEQFF	TGTGCCAGCAGTACAATGACGACTAGCGGGCTGTACAATGAGCAGTTCTTC
TRBV19	TRBD1	TRBJ1-1	NA	CASSRNGQGDGEAFF	TGTGCCAGTAGTAGGAACGGACAGGGTGACGGTGAAGCTTTCTTT
TRBV10-1	NA	TRBJ2-3	NA	CASSEGPKDTQYF	TGCGCCAGCAGTGAGGGCCCCAAGGATACGCAGTATTTT
TRBV3-1/TRBV3-2	NA	TRBJ2-4	NA	CASSPLPLASPRGIQYF	TGTGCCAGCAGCCCTTTACCCCTTGCTAGCCCCCGTGGCATTCAGTACTTC
TRBV25-1	TRBD1	TRBJ2-7	NA	CASSEYTRRPTRGIEQYF	TGTGCCAGCAGTGAATATACCCGCCGCCCAACCAGGGGGATCGAGCAGTACTTC
TRBV4-2	NA	TRBJ2-3	NA	CASSQDNGGSDTQYF	TGTGCCAGCAGCCAAGATAACGGGGGTTCAGATACGCAGTATTTT
TRBV9	NA	TRBJ1-3	NA	CASSVAVSGNTIYF	TGTGCCAGCAGCGTAGCAGTTTCTGGAAACACCATATATTTT
TRBV3-1/TRBV3-2	NA	TRBJ2-2	NA	CASSQGGGTGELFF	TGTGCCAGCAGCCAAGGAGGGGGTACCGGGGAGCTGTTTTTT
TRBV19	TRBD1	TRBJ1-5	few	CASSRDRAGNQPQHF	TGTGCCAGTAGCCGTGACAGGGCGGGCAATCAGCCCCAGCATTTT
TRBV7-9	NA	TRBJ1-3	NA	CASSSQQVPPGNTIYF	TGTGCCAGCAGCTCGCAACAGGTCCCCCCTGGAAACACCATATATTTT
TRBV12-5	NA	TRBJ2-7	NA	CASGLAGTPPYEQYF	TGTGCTAGTGGTTTGGCCGGGACTCCCCCCTACGAGCAGTACTTC
TRBV28	NA	TRBJ2-5	NA	CASGSGAWETQYF	TGTGCCAGCGGATCAGGGGCCTGGGAGACCCAGTACTTC
TRBV19	TRBD2	TRBJ2-7	NA	CASSTGLAGTYEQYF	TGTGCCAGTAGTACTGGACTAGCGGGCACCTACGAGCAGTACTTC
TRBV4-3	TRBD1	TRBJ1-2	NA	CASSQEWTGSYGYTF	TGCGCCAGCAGCCAAGAGTGGACAGGGAGCTATGGCTACACCTTC
TRBV30	NA	TRBJ2-3	NA	CAWSYGQGPDTQYF	TGTGCCTGGAGTTATGGACAAGGGCCAGATACGCAGTATTTT
TRBV6-6	NA	TRBJ2-1	NA	CASSYSVTGTYNEQFF	TGTGCCAGCAGTTACTCGGTAACAGGCACCTACAATGAGCAGTTCTTC
TRBV10-3	TRBD2	TRBJ2-3	NA	CAISEDREGSTDTQYF	TGTGCCATCAGTGAGGATCGGGAGGGTAGCACAGATACGCAGTATTTT
TRBV3-1/TRBV3-2	NA	TRBJ1-1	NA	CASSLDREAFF	TGTGCCAGCAGCCTCGACAGAGAAGCTTTCTTT
TRBV6-6	NA	TRBJ2-1	NA	CASSLKGGGSYNEQFF	TGTGCCAGCAGTCTTAAAGGGGGAGGGTCTTACAATGAGCAGTTCTTC
TRBV5-4	NA	TRBJ2-3	NA	CASSLAVSTDTQYF	TGTGCCAGCAGCTTGGCAGTGAGCACAGATACGCAGTATTTT
TRBV19	NA	TRBJ1-2	NA	CASNQGREYGYTF	TGTGCCAGTAACCAGGGACGGGAGTATGGCTACACCTTC
TRBV29-1	NA	TRBJ1-2	few	CAGLIYGYTF	TGCGCGGGCCTCATCTATGGCTACACCTTC
TRBV7-2	TRBD2	TRBJ2-1	NA	CASSNSEGLAGNEQFF	TGTGCCAGCAGCAATTCAGAAGGACTAGCTGGCAATGAGCAGTTCTTC
TRBV18	NA	TRBJ1-5	NA	CASSPSDSLNQPQHF	TGTGCCAGCTCACCGAGCGACAGCCTCAATCAGCCCCAGCATTTT
TRBV7-9	NA	TRBJ2-3	NA	CASTQRSTGSTDTQYF	TGTGCCAGCACCCAACGTTCTACAGGGAGCACAGATACGCAGTATTTT
TRBV5-8	TRBD1	TRBJ1-5	NA	CASRPMDRGSNQPQHF	TGTGCCAGCAGGCCGATGGACAGGGGTAGCAATCAGCCCCAGCATTTT
TRBV23-1	NA	TRBJ1-5	NA	CASSKGRDWPHSNQPQHF	TGCGCCAGCAGCAAGGGGAGGGATTGGCCTCATAGCAATCAGCCCCAGCATTTT
TRBV5-1	TRBD2	TRBJ2-1	few	CASSLGGLAGSSLF	TGCGCCAGCAGCTTGGGGGGTCTAGCGGGTTCGTCGCTCTTC
TRBV27	NA	TRBJ1-5	NA	CASSLRNQPQHF	TGTGCCAGCAGTTTACGTAATCAGCCCCAGCATTTT